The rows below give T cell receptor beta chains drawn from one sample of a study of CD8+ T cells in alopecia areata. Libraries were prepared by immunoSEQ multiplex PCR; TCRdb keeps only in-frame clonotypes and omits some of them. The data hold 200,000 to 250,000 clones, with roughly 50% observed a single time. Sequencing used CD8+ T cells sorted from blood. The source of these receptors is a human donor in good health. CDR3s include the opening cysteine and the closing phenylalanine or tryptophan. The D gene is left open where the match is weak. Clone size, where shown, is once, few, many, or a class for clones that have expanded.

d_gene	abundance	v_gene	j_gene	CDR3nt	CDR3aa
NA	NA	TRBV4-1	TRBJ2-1	TGCGCCAGCAGCCAACAGTTCCAGCGGCGAGCCAATGAGCAGTTCTTC	CASSQQFQRRANEQFF
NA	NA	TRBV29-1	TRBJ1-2	TGCAGCGTTGTAAGGGACGGAAACCGTTATAACTATGGCTACACCTTC	CSVVRDGNRYNYGYTF
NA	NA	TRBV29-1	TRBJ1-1	TGCAGCGTTGAGGCAGCGAACACTGAAGCTTTCTTT	CSVEAANTEAFF
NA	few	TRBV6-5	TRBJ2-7	TGTGCCAGCAGTTACAGTCAGGGTGACGAGCAGTACTTC	CASSYSQGDEQYF
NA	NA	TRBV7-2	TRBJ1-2	TGTGCCAGCAGCTTAAGTACGTGGGAACCAGGGTTACTTAGCTATGGCTACACCTTC	CASSLSTWEPGLLSYGYTF
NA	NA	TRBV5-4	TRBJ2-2	TGTGCCAGCAGCTTGCGGGGTGACACCGGGGAGCTGTTTTTT	CASSLRGDTGELFF
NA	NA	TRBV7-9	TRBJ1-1	TGTGCCAGCAGCTTTTACTTGGTACGAGACGGAGCTTTCTTT	CASSFYLVRDGAFF
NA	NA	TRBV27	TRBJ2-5	TGTGCCAGCAGTTTCTCCCAGGCGGGGGCCGGGGAGACCCAGTACTTC	CASSFSQAGAGETQYF
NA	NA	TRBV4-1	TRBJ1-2	TGCGCCAGCAGCCCGACGGGGATCGGGGGCTACACCTTC	CASSPTGIGGYTF
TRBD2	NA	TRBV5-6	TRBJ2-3	TGTGCCAGCAGCTTAGGGACTAGCTTTAGCACAGATACGCAGTATTTT	CASSLGTSFSTDTQYF
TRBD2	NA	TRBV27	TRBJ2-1	TGTGCCAGCAGTTTAGCCCTAGCGGGGGGTTACAATGAGCAGTTCTTC	CASSLALAGGYNEQFF
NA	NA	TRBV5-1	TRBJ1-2	TGCGCCAGCAGCTTCGAGCCTAACTATGGCTACACCTTC	CASSFEPNYGYTF
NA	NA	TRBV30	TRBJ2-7	TGTGCCTGGAGTGTACCTGGCGGGGGCCTAAAGATCGACGAGCAGTACTTC	CAWSVPGGGLKIDEQYF
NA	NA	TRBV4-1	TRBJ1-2	TGCGCCAGCAGCCCACAACAAGATAATTGGGGGGCGCAGGGCTACACCTTC	CASSPQQDNWGAQGYTF
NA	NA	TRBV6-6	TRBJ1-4	TGTGCCAGCAGTTACTCATCCCAGGGAGAACTGTTTTTT	CASSYSSQGELFF
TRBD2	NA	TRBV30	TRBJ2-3	TGTGCCTGGAGTGTAAGCGGGGGTAGCACAGATACGCAGTATTTT	CAWSVSGGSTDTQYF
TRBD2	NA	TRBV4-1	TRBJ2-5	TGCGCCAGCAGCCAAGTAGCGGGGGATCCCCAGTACTTC	CASSQVAGDPQYF
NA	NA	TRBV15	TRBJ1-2	TGTGCCACCAGCAGAGATGCAGGGAATGGCTACACCTTC	CATSRDAGNGYTF
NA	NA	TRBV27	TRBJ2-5	TGTGCCAGCAGTCCGGGCTCCCAAGAGACCCAGTACTTC	CASSPGSQETQYF
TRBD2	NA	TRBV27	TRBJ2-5	TGTGCCAGCAGTCCTATCGGGGGAGGGGAGACCCAGTACTTC	CASSPIGGGETQYF
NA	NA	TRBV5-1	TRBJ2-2	TGCGCCAGCAGCTTCCCAGGGACCTTTAACACCGGGGAGCTGTTTTTT	CASSFPGTFNTGELFF
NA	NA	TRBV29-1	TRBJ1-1	TGCAGCGTTGGAAATCTTGGGACTGAAGCTTTCTTT	CSVGNLGTEAFF
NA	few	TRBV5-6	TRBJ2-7	TGTGCCAGCAGCCCGCTTCGTGGCGCCGGGAACTACGAGCAGTACTTC	CASSPLRGAGNYEQYF
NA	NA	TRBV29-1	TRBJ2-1	TGCAGCGTTGAGGTGAGAGGGGACAATGAGCAGTTCTTC	CSVEVRGDNEQFF
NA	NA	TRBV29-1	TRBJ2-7	TGCAGCGTTGAGGGGGCTACGGCCTACGAGCAGTACTTC	CSVEGATAYEQYF
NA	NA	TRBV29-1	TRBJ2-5	TGCAGCGTCCCGCGTGGGGAGACCCAGTACTTC	CSVPRGETQYF
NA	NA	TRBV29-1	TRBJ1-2	TGCAGCTCTTCAGGGCAATATGGCTACACCTTC	CSSSGQYGYTF
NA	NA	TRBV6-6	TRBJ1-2	TGTGCCAGCGGGAATTCTGATAATGGTGGCTACACCTTC	CASGNSDNGGYTF
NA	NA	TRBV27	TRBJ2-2	TGTGCCAGCAGTCCTATGCCGAACACCGGGGAGCTGTTTTTT	CASSPMPNTGELFF
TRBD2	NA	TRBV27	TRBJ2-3	TGTGCCAGCAGTCCTAGGGCGGGGGGCACAGATACGCAGTATTTT	CASSPRAGGTDTQYF
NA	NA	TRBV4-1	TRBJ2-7	TGCGCCAGCAGCCCCAGACTAGCAGGGGACCACGAGCAGTACTTC	CASSPRLAGDHEQYF
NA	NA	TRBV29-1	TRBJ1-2	TGCAGCGTTGTTACTGGTATCGGAGGCTATGGCTACACCTTC	CSVVTGIGGYGYTF
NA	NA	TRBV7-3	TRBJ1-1	TGTGCCAGCAGCCCCGAGGGCGGCACTAACACTGAAGCTTTCTTT	CASSPEGGTNTEAFF
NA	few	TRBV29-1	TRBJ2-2	TGCAGCGTCCTCAGAAACACCGGGGAGCTGTTTTTT	CSVLRNTGELFF
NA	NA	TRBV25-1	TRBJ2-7	TGTGCCAGCAGCGGGGGCCCTGGATACGAGCAGTACTTC	CASSGGPGYEQYF
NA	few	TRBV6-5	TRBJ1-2	TGTGCCAGCAGCCGGGGGGAGGAAGGCTACACCTTC	CASSRGEEGYTF
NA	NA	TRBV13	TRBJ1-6	TGTGCCAGCAGCTGGGTTACGGCAAGAGTATCTTATAATTCACCCCTCCACTTT	CASSWVTARVSYNSPLHF
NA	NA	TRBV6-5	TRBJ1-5	TGTGCCAGCAGCGACCGGGCCCGCAATCAGCCCCAGCATTTT	CASSDRARNQPQHF
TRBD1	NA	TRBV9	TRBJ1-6	TGTGCCAGCAGCGCAAAAGACAGGGGTGGATCACCCCTCCACTTT	CASSAKDRGGSPLHF
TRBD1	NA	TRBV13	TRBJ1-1	TGTGCCAGCAGCTTAGTTTTGGGGCGGGACAGAGGCACTGAAGCTTTCTTT	CASSLVLGRDRGTEAFF
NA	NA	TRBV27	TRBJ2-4	TGTGCCAGCAGTTTATCAATCCGGGCCATTCAGTACTTC	CASSLSIRAIQYF
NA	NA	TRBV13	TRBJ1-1	TGTGCCAGCAGGGGATTGAACACTGAAGCTTTCTTT	CASRGLNTEAFF
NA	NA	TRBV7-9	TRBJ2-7	TGTGCCAGCAGCGACGGACGGTCCGTTATTTACGAGCAGTACTTC	CASSDGRSVIYEQYF
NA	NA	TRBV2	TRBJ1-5	TGTGCCAGCAGTAGGACAGAACCCCAGCCCCAGCATTTT	CASSRTEPQPQHF
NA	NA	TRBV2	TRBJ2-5	TGTGCCAGCAGTTCCCCCCAGGCGGGCCAAGAGACCCAGTACTTC	CASSSPQAGQETQYF
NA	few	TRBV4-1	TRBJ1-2	TGCGCCAGCAGCCAAGTGAAACAAGGGGACGGCTACACCTTC	CASSQVKQGDGYTF
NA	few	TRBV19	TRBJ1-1	TGTGCCAGTAGTACGTTGAACACTGAAGCTTTCTTT	CASSTLNTEAFF
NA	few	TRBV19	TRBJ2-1	TGTGCCAGTAGTTCAGGGGCGGGCGAGCAGTTCTTC	CASSSGAGEQFF